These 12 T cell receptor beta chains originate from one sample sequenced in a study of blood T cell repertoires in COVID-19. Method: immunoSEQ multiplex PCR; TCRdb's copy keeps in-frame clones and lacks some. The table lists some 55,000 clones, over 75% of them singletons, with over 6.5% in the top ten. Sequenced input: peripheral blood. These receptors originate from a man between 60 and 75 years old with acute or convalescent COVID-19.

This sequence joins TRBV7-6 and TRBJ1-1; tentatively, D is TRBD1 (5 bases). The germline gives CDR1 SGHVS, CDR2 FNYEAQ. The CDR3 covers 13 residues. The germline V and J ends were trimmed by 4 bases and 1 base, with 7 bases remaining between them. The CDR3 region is CASSYTGNTEAFF. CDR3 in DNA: TGTGCCAGCAGCTATACAGGGAACACTGAAGCTTTCTTT.

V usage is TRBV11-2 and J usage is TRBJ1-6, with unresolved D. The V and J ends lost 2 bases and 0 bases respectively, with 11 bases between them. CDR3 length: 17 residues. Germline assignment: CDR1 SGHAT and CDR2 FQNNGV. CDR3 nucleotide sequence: TGTGCCAGCAGCTTAAGAGTTAGGAGCTCCTATAATTCACCCCTCCACTTT. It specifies CASSLRVRSSYNSPLHF.

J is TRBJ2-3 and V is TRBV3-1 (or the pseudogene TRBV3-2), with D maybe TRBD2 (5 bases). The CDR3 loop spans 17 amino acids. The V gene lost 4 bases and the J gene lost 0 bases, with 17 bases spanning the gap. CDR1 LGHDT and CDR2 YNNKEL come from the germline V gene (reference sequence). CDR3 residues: CASSRTPPGSSTDTQYF. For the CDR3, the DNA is TGTGCCAGCAGCCGGACTCCCCCGGGGTCTAGCACAGATACGCAGTATTTT.

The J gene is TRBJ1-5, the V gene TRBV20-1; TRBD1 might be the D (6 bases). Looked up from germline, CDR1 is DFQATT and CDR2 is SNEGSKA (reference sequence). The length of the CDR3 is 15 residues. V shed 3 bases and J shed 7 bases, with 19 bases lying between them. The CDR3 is CSASRETGTGQPQHF. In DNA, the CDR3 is TGCAGTGCTAGTAGGGAAACAGGGACGGGGCAGCCCCAGCATTTT.

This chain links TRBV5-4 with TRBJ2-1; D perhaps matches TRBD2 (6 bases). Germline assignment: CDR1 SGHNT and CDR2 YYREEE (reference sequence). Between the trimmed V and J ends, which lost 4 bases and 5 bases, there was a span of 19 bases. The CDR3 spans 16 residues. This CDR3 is CASSLPPRDSHNEQFF. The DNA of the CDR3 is TGTGCCAGCAGCCTCCCTCCCCGGGACTCACACAATGAGCAGTTCTTC.

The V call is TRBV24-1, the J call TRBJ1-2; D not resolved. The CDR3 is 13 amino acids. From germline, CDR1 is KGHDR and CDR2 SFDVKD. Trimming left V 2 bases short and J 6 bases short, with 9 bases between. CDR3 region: CATSDWEFNGYTF. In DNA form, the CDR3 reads TGTGCCACCAGTGATTGGGAGTTCAATGGCTACACCTTC.

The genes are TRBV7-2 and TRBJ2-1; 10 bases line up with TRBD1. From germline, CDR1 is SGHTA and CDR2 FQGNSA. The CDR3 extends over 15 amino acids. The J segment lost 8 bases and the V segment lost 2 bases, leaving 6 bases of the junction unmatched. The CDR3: CASSLRQGARDEQFF. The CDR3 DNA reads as TGTGCCAGCAGCTTAAGACAGGGGGCTAGGGATGAGCAGTTCTTC.

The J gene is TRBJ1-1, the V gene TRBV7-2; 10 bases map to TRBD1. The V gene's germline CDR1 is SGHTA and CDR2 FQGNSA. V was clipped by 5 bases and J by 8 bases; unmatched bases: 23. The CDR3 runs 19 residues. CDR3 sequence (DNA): TGTGCCAGCAGCGTTATGAGGGTTAGGGACAGGGGCGCCCCGGACGAAGCTTTCTTT. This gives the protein CASSVMRVRDRGAPDEAFF.

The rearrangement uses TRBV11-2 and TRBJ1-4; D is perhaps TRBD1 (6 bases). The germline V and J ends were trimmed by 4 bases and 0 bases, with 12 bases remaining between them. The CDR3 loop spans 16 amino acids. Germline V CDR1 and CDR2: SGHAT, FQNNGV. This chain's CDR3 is CASSSGTGPTNEKLFF. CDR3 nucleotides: TGTGCCAGCAGCTCTGGCACAGGGCCAACTAATGAAAAACTGTTTTTT.

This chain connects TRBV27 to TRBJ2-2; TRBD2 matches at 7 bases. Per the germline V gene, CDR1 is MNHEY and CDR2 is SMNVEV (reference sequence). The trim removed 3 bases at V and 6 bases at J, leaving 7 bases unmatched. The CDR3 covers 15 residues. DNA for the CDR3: TGTGCCAGCAGTTTGAGGCAGGGAGGGGCCGGGGAGCTGTTTTTT. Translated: CASSLRQGGAGELFF.

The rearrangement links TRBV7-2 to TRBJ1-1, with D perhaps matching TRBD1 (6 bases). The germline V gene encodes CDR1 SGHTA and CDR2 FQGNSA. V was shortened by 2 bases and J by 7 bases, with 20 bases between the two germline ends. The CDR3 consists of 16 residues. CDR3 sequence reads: CASSLTTTPGTLEAFF. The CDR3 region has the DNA TGTGCCAGCAGCTTAACCACAACTCCAGGGACACTTGAAGCTTTCTTT.

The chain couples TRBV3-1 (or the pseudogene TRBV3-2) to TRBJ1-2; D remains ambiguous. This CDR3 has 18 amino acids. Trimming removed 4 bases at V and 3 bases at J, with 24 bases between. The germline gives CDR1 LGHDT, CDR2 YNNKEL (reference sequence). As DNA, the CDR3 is TGTGCCAGCAGCCCGCGCTTCTTCCTTCAAGACGGAGACTATGGCTACACCTTC. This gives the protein CASSPRFFLQDGDYGYTF.